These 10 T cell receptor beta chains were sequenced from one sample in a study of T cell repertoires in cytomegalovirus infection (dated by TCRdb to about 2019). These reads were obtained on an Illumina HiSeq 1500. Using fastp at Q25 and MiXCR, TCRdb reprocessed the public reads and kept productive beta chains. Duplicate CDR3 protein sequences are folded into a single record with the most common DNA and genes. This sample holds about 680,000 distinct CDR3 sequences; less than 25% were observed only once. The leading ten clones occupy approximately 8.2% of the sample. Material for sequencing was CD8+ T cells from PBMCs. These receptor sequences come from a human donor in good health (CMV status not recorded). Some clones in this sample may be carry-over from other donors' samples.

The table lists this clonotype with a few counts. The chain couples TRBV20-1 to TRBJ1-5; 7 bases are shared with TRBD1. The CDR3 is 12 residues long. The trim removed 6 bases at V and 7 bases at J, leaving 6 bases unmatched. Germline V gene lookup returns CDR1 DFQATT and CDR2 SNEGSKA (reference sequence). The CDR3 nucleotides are TGCAGTGCGACGGACAGGTCCCAGCCCCAGCATTTT. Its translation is CSATDRSQPQHF.

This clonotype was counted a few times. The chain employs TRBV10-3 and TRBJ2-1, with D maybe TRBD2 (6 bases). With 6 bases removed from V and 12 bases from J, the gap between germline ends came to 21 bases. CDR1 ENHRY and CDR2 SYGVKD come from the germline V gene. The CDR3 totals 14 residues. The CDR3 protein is CAIRVALARGGQFF. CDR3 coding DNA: TGTGCCATCAGGGTGGCCCTGGCCCGGGGAGGGCAGTTCTTC.

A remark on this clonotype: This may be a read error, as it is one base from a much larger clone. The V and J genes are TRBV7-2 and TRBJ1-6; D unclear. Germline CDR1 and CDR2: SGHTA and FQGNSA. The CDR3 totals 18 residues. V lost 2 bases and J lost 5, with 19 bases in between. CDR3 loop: CASSLMSLAGIHNSPLHF. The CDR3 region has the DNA TGTGCCAGCAGCTTAATGTCTCTAGCGGGCATCCATAATTCACCCCTCCACTTT.

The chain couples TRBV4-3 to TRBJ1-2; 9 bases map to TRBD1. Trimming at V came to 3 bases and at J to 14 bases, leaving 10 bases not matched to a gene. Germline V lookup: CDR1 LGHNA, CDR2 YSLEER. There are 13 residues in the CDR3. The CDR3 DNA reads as TGCGCCAGCAGCCATCCCTCCGGGACAGGGTGTACCTTC. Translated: CASSHPSGTGCTF.

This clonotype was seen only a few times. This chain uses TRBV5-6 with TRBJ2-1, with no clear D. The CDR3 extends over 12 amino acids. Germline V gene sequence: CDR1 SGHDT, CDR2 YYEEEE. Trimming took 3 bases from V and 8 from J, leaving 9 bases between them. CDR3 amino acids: CASSWTHDEQFF. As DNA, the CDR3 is TGTGCCAGCAGCTGGACCCACGATGAGCAGTTCTTC.

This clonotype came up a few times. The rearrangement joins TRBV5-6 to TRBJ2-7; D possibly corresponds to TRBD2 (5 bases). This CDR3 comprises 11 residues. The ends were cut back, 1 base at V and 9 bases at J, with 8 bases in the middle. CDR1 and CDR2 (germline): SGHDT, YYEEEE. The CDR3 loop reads CASSLTGRQYF. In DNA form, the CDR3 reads TGTGCCAGCAGCTTGACGGGGAGGCAGTACTTC.

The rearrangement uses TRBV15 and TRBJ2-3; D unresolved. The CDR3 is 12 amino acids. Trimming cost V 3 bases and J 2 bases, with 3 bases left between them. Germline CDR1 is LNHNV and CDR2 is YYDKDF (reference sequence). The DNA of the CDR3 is TGTGCCACCAGCAGCCACACAGATACGCAGTATTTT. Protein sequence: CATSSHTDTQYF.

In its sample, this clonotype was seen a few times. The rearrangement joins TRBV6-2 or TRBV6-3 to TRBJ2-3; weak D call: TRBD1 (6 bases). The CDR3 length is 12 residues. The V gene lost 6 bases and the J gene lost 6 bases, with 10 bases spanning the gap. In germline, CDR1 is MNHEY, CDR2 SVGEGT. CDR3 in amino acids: CASRPTGDTQYF. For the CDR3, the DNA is TGTGCCAGCAGGCCTACAGGGGATACGCAGTATTTT.

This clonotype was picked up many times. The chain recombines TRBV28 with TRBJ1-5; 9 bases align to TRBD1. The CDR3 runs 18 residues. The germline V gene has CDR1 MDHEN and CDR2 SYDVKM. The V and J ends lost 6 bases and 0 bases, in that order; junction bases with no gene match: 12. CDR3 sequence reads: CASSPGTGSTYSNQPQHF. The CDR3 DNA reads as TGTGCCAGCAGCCCCGGGACAGGGTCGACCTATAGCAATCAGCCCCAGCATTTT.

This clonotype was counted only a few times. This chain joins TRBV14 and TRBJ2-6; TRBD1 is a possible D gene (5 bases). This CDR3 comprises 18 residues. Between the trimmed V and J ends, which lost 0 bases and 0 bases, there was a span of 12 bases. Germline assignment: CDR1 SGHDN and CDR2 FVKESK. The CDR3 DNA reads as TGTGCCAGCAGCCAAGAAGGACAAGAGCACTCTGGGGCCAACGTCCTGACTTTC. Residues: CASSQEGQEHSGANVLTF.